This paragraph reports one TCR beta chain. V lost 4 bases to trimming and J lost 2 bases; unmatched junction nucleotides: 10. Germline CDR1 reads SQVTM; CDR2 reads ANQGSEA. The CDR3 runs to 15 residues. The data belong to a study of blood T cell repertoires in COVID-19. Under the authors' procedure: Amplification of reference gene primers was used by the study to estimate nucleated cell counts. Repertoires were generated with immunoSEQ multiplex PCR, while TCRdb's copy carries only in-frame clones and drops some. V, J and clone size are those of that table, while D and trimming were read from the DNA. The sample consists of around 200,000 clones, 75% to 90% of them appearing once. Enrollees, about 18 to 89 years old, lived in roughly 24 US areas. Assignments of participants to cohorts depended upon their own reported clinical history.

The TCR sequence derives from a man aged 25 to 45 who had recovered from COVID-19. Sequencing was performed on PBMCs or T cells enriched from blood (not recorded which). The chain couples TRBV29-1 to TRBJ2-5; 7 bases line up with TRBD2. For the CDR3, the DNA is TGCAGCGTTGCGTTAGTAGCGGGTCCTCAAGAGACCCAGTACTTC. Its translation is CSVALVAGPQETQYF.